The clone carrying this TCR beta chain appeared a single time. Antigen specificity is unknown. This entry comes from a study of cytomegalovirus exposure and HLA in healthy donors. 60 Vbeta and 13 Jbeta primers were used in PCR. Some clones are missing from TCRdb's copy, which holds only in-frame ones; the method was immunoSEQ multiplex PCR. The sample records 100,000 to 150,000 clones, under 85% being singletons. The CDR3 has 12 residues. After removal of 5 bases from V and 5 bases from J, the junction contained 5 bases not matched to a gene. CDR1 is GTSNPN and CDR2 is SVGIG in the germline V gene (reference sequence). Points from the study as a whole: Later genetic work tied a missense DCLRE1C variant to beta-chain V and J trimming. Judged likely to be a sequencing artifact was a cluster of highly shared sequence variants. A later analysis associated some 18,000 TCR beta sequences with HLA alleles at a 0.05 false discovery rate.

The clonotype originates from a woman aged 45-60 years in good health and CMV-seropositive. The rearrangement links TRBV30 to TRBJ1-1, with 7 bases identical to TRBD1. Sequenced material: PBMCs. In nucleotides, the CDR3 is TGTGCCTGGGACTCGACAGGGACTGAAGCTTTCTTT. Translated: CAWDSTGTEAFF.